This T cell receptor (beta chain) was identified during a study of breast tumors, draining lymph nodes, adjacent tissues. Study observations and caveats: Luminal-like breast cancer showed significantly greater tumor-nontumor repertoire similarity than basal-like breast cancer did. That most tumor T cells come from lymph nodes remained unproven.

Of note for this clonotype: The target antigen is unknown.

TCRdb analysed the multiplex PCR reads with MiXCR anew, one entry per CDR3 protein. The sample lists approximately 52,000 distinct CDR3 sequences, under 45% occurring once. The V gene lost 5 bases and the J gene lost 1 base, with 20 bases spanning the gap. Germline V lookup: CDR1 SEHNR, CDR2 FQNEAQ (reference sequence). The length of the CDR3 is 17 residues. Specimen: breast tumor tissue. This sequence was found in a female donor with breast cancer. Some clones in this sample may be carry-over from other donors' samples. The chain has TRBV7-9 and TRBJ1-1; D is unresolved. CDR3 residues: CASSTLEPGRTNTEAFF. CDR3 in DNA: TGTGCCAGCAGCACACTCGAGCCAGGACGGACGAACACTGAAGCTTTCTTT.